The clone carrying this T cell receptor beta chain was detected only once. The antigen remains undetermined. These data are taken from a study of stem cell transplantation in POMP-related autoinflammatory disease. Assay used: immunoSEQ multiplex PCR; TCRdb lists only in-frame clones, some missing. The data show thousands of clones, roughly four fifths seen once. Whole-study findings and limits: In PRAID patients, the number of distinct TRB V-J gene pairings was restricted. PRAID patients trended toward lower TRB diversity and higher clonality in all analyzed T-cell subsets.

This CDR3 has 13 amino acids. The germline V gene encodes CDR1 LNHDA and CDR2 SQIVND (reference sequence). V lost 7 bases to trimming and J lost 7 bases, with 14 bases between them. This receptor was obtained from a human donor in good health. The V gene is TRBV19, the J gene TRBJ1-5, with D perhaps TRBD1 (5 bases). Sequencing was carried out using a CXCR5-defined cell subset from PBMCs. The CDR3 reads CASNLGVGQPQHF. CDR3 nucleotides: TGTGCCAGTAACCTAGGGGTGGGACAGCCCCAGCATTTT. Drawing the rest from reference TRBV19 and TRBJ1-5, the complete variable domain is DGGITQSPKYLFRKEGQNVTLSCEQNLNHDAMYWYRQDPGQGLRLIYYSQIVNDFQKGDIAEGYSVSREKKESFPLTVTSAQKNPTAFYLCASNLGVGQPQHFGDGTRLSIL.